Listed below are T cell receptor beta chains from one sample, sequenced in a study of cytomegalovirus exposure and HLA in healthy donors. This table comes from immunoSEQ multiplex PCR, and its TCRdb copy is limited to in-frame clones, with some not included. The data hold under 200,000 clones, with 70% to 80% observed a single time. The sample was PBMCs. Source of these receptors: a man aged 18 to 29 in good health and CMV-seropositive. CDR3s include the opening cysteine and the closing phenylalanine or tryptophan. A D gene is named only where the DNA matches it firmly. Only some rows state a clone size, as once, few, many or a class for expanded clones.

clone_size,d_call,v_call,j_call,cdr3_aa,cdr3_nt
.,.,TRBV2,TRBJ1-5,CATKKPGGQPQHF,TGTGCCACTAAAAAACCGGGAGGTCAGCCCCAGCATTTT
.,.,TRBV30,TRBJ2-6,CAWRAAGANVLTF,TGTGCCTGGAGGGCTGCTGGGGCCAACGTCCTGACTTTC
few,.,TRBV6-6,TRBJ1-5,CASSYGGQNNQPQHF,TGTGCCAGCAGTTACGGAGGACAGAACAATCAGCCCCAGCATTTT
.,.,TRBV6-6,TRBJ2-1,CASSYPGGREQFF,TGTGCCAGCAGTTACCCCGGAGGACGGGAGCAGTTCTTC
.,.,TRBV12-2,TRBJ2-7,CASRLDLAGGSLTYEQYF,TGTGCAAGTCGCTTAGACCTAGCGGGGGGCTCCTTAACCTACGAGCAGTACTTC
.,TRBD1,TRBV7-6,TRBJ1-1,CASSPGQGLGTEAFF,TGTGCCAGCAGCCCAGGACAGGGCCTGGGGACTGAAGCTTTCTTT
.,TRBD1,TRBV5-1,TRBJ2-7,CASSLAQGVTYEQYF,TGCGCCAGCAGCTTGGCCCAGGGGGTAACCTACGAGCAGTACTTC
once,TRBD1,TRBV7-9,TRBJ1-2,CSSSFAGTGGAHYGYTF,TGTTCCAGCAGCTTCGCCGGGACAGGGGGCGCGCACTATGGCTACACCTTC
.,TRBD1,TRBV9,TRBJ1-2,CASSVAQGAFGYTF,TGTGCCAGCAGCGTAGCACAGGGGGCGTTCGGCTACACCTTC
.,.,TRBV5-8,TRBJ2-7,CASSSGPPRRPYEQYF,TGTGCCAGCAGTTCCGGCCCCCCTCGGCGGCCCTACGAGCAGTACTTC
.,.,TRBV6-5,TRBJ2-5,CASSYWQGGETQYF,TGTGCCAGCAGTTACTGGCAGGGTGGAGAGACCCAGTACTTC
.,.,TRBV25-1,TRBJ2-3,CASSLTDTQYF,TGTGCCAGCAGCTTAACAGATACGCAGTATTTT
.,TRBD1,TRBV23-1,TRBJ1-5,CASRPGQGYQPQHF,TGCGCCAGCCGACCGGGACAGGGGTATCAGCCCCAGCATTTT
few,TRBD1,TRBV18,TRBJ1-1,CASSRDREEAFF,TGTGCCAGCTCAAGGGACAGGGAGGAAGCTTTCTTT
.,.,TRBV6-5,TRBJ1-4,CASSYRGDGEKLFF,TGTGCCAGCAGTTATAGGGGCGACGGTGAAAAACTGTTTTTT
.,TRBD1,TRBV29-1,TRBJ1-3,CSAAGQVGGNTIYF,TGCAGCGCCGCCGGACAGGTCGGTGGAAACACCATATATTTT
.,TRBD2,TRBV5-1,TRBJ2-1,CASSYGDQREGPPYNEQFF,TGCGCCAGCAGCTATGGTGACCAGCGGGAGGGCCCGCCCTACAATGAGCAGTTCTTC
.,.,TRBV27,TRBJ1-4,CASSSLGEKLFF,TGTGCCAGCAGTTCGTTGGGCGAAAAACTGTTTTTT
.,TRBD2,TRBV5-1,TRBJ2-3,CASSLEASGSTDTQYF,TGCGCCAGCAGCTTGGAGGCTAGCGGGAGCACAGATACGCAGTATTTT
.,TRBD1,TRBV6-1,TRBJ2-7,CASTSGGQGAGEQYF,TGTGCCAGCACTTCCGGGGGACAGGGGGCGGGGGAGCAGTACTTC
.,TRBD1,TRBV4-1,TRBJ1-1,CASSHLTGGKTFF,TGCGCCAGCAGCCACCTAACAGGGGGGAAAACTTTCTTT
once,TRBD1,TRBV19,TRBJ1-2,CASSIGTGGSYGYTF,TGTGCCAGTAGTATTGGGACAGGGGGATCATATGGCTACACCTTC
.,TRBD2,TRBV7-2,TRBJ2-3,CASSLEGGGPTDTQYF,TGTGCCAGCAGCTTAGAAGGCGGGGGGCCTACAGATACGCAGTATTTT
once,TRBD1,TRBV7-9,TRBJ2-3,CASSDYRQGRGDTQYF,TGTGCCAGCAGCGACTACCGACAGGGGAGAGGGGATACGCAGTATTTT
.,.,TRBV7-2,TRBJ2-5,CASSSRLNQETQYF,TGTGCCAGCAGCTCCAGACTTAACCAAGAGACCCAGTACTTC
few,.,TRBV19,TRBJ1-2,CASSIPNYGYTF,TGTGCCAGTAGTATTCCGAACTATGGCTACACCTTC
.,.,TRBV18,TRBJ2-1,CASSPPVSAYNEQFF,TGTGCCAGCTCACCACCTGTATCCGCGTACAATGAGCAGTTCTTC
.,.,TRBV9,TRBJ2-6,CASSTQRHSGANVLTF,TGTGCCAGCAGCACCCAAAGACACTCTGGGGCCAACGTCCTGACTTTC
.,.,TRBV4-3,TRBJ2-2,CASSQARNTGELFF,TGCGCCAGCAGCCAAGCCCGGAACACCGGGGAGCTGTTTTTT
.,TRBD1,TRBV6-1,TRBJ2-1,CASRGQTTYNEQFF,TGTGCCAGCCGGGGACAGACCACCTACAATGAGCAGTTCTTC
few,.,TRBV19,TRBJ2-2,CASAISGAGELFF,TGTGCCAGCGCCATCTCGGGAGCCGGGGAGCTGTTTTTT
.,.,TRBV11-3,TRBJ2-6,CASSPQWRASGANVLTF,TGTGCCAGCAGCCCCCAATGGCGGGCTTCCGGGGCCAACGTCCTGACTTTC
.,TRBD1,TRBV5-1,TRBJ2-4,CASSPSGTLGDSQYF,TGCGCCAGCAGCCCGTCCGGGACACTTGGGGACAGTCAGTACTTC
.,.,TRBV7-2,TRBJ2-1,CASSINSLPPLDEQFF,TGTGCCAGCAGCATAAATTCCCTACCACCTTTAGATGAGCAGTTCTTC
.,.,TRBV2,TRBJ1-1,CASSVHGAEAFF,TGTGCCAGCAGTGTACACGGGGCTGAAGCTTTCTTT
.,TRBD1,TRBV12-5,TRBJ1-1,CASGSLGQGTEAFF,TGTGCTAGTGGATCCTTGGGACAGGGCACTGAAGCTTTCTTT
.,.,TRBV7-9,TRBJ2-2,CSSSWHTGELFF,TGTTCCAGCAGCTGGCACACCGGGGAGCTGTTTTTT
.,.,TRBV7-2,TRBJ1-3,CASSHRLSTGNTIYF,TGTGCCAGCAGTCACAGGTTGAGTACTGGAAACACCATATATTTT
.,.,TRBV7-9,TRBJ1-5,CASSLTGGTGSNQPQHF,TGTGCCAGCAGCTTAACTGGGGGGACTGGGAGCAATCAGCCCCAGCATTTT
.,.,TRBV9,TRBJ2-1,CASSVEVSSYNEQFF,TGTGCCAGCAGCGTAGAAGTCAGCTCCTACAATGAGCAGTTCTTC
.,TRBD2,TRBV4-1,TRBJ2-7,CASSREGVPYEQYF,TGCGCCAGCAGCCGGGAGGGAGTCCCCTACGAGCAGTACTTC
.,TRBD2,TRBV6-1,TRBJ2-1,CASSDSPGGYNEQFF,TGTGCCAGCAGCGACAGCCCGGGGGGCTACAATGAGCAGTTCTTC
few,TRBD2,TRBV5-1,TRBJ2-5,CASSLGGGTSKETQYF,TGCGCCAGCAGCTTGGGCGGCGGGACTAGCAAAGAGACCCAGTACTTC
.,TRBD1,TRBV6-6,TRBJ2-5,CASTERFGQGETQYF,TGTGCCAGCACTGAGAGATTCGGACAGGGGGAGACCCAGTACTTC
.,.,TRBV7-8,TRBJ2-1,CASSYQVAVTMYNEQFF,TGTGCCAGCAGCTACCAAGTAGCGGTTACCATGTACAATGAGCAGTTCTTC
.,TRBD1,TRBV23-1,TRBJ2-1,CASSHTGPGGEQFF,TGCGCCAGCAGTCACACCGGGCCAGGGGGTGAGCAGTTCTTC
.,.,TRBV4-1,TRBJ1-1,CASSQEWGLVTEAFF,TGCGCCAGCAGCCAAGAGTGGGGCTTGGTCACTGAAGCTTTCTTT